A single sample is the source of the 27 T cell receptor beta chains below, sequenced in a study of blood T cell repertoires in COVID-19. The repertoire was sequenced with immunoSEQ multiplex PCR; TCRdb's copy has only in-frame clones and lacks some. The table records around 98,000 clones, about 88% of them present only once. The sequenced sample consisted of peripheral blood. Source of these receptors: a woman aged 55-70 years with acute or convalescent COVID-19.

About this clone itself: The sample holds other DNA sequences that translate to the same CDR3. The V and J genes are TRBV28 and TRBJ2-3; TRBD2 is a possible D gene (5 bases). This CDR3 is 13 amino acids long. V lost 3 bases and J lost 4, with 8 bases in between. CDR1 is MDHEN and CDR2 is SYDVKM in the germline V gene. For the CDR3, the DNA is TGTGCCAGCAGTTTGGGCGGGCCAGATACGCAGTATTTT. The encoded protein is CASSLGGPDTQYF. Complete variable domain (other parts from reference TRBV28 and TRBJ2-3): DVKVTQSSRYLVKRTGEKVFLECVQDMDHENMFWYRQDPGLGLRLIYFSYDVKMKEKGDIPEGYSVSREKKERFSLILESASTNQTSMYLCASSLGGPDTQYFGPGTRLTVL.

The rearrangement uses TRBV5-5 and TRBJ1-6, with D uncertain. Germline V CDR1 and CDR2: SGHKS, YYEKEE (reference sequence). This CDR3 comprises 14 residues. Trimming left V 1 base short and J 10 bases short, with 12 bases between. This CDR3 reads CASSLSPNESPLHF. DNA of the CDR3: TGTGCCAGCAGCTTGTCCCCCAACGAGTCACCCCTCCACTTT.

The rearrangement joins TRBV30 to TRBJ1-2, with 11 bases fitting TRBD1. CDR1 GTSNPN and CDR2 SVGIG come from the germline V gene (reference sequence). J gave up 6 bases and V 3 bases, and 6 bases lay outside the gene matches. The CDR3 sequence is 14 residues long. CDR3 bases: TGTGCCTGGAGCCCCGGGACAGGGGGGAATGGCTACACCTTC. Translating it yields CAWSPGTGGNGYTF.

V usage is TRBV4-1 and J usage is TRBJ1-1, with TRBD1 matching 8 bases. V was pared by 3 bases and J by 2 bases, with 14 bases of the junction left unmatched. Per germline, CDR1 MGHRA and CDR2 YSYEKL. CDR3 length: 18 residues. The CDR3, as DNA: TGCGCCAGCAGCCACCCCGGGACAGGTAAGGGGGTAAACACTGAAGCTTTCTTT. This translates into CASSHPGTGKGVNTEAFF.

The chain is built from TRBV4-2 and TRBJ2-7; no definite D call. Trimming left V 0 bases short and J 4 bases short, with 7 bases between. The CDR3 runs 13 residues. CDR1 is LGHNA, CDR2 YNFKEQ, per germline. The CDR3 here is CASSQDHLYEQYF. The CDR3 DNA reads TGTGCCAGCAGCCAAGATCACCTATACGAGCAGTACTTC.

The rearrangement uses TRBV12-3 or TRBV12-4 and TRBJ2-1, with a possible D match to TRBD2 (5 bases). CDR3 size: 13 residues. Trimming removed 7 bases at V and 7 bases at J, with 14 bases between. CDR3 coding DNA: TGTGCCAGCACCCGAGCGGTGGGGAATGAGCAGTTCTTC. Encoded protein: CASTRAVGNEQFF.

V gene TRBV19 combines with J gene TRBJ1-2, with D possibly being TRBD1 (5 bases). CDR3 size: 15 residues. The germline V gene encodes CDR1 LNHDA and CDR2 SQIVND (reference sequence). Trimming took off 1 base at V and 0 bases at J, with 9 bases between the two ends. CDR3 coding DNA: TGTGCCAGTAGTATAGTGGGGCAAACTAACTATGGCTACACCTTC. This translates into CASSIVGQTNYGYTF. Supplemented by reference TRBV19 and TRBJ1-2, the full variable domain reads DGGITQSPKYLFRKEGQNVTLSCEQNLNHDAMYWYRQDPGQGLRLIYYSQIVNDFQKGDIAEGYSVSREKKESFPLTVTSAQKNPTAFYLCASSIVGQTNYGYTFGSGTRLTVV.

This chain joins TRBV11-2 and TRBJ2-3; 9 bases align to TRBD2. This CDR3 spans 17 amino acids. V gave up 2 bases and J gave up 0 bases; unmatched junction bases: 6. Germline lookup yields CDR1 SGHAT and CDR2 FQNNGV. The CDR3 loop reads CASSLLGGGASTDTQYF. The DNA for the CDR3 is TGTGCCAGCAGCTTATTAGGCGGGGGGGCCAGCACAGATACGCAGTATTTT.

This chain uses TRBV19 with TRBJ2-1, with 9 bases matching TRBD2. Germline V lookup: CDR1 LNHDA, CDR2 SQIVND (reference sequence). The CDR3 runs to 16 residues. The J segment lost 4 bases and the V segment lost 5 bases, leaving 9 bases of the junction unmatched. The CDR3 sequence is CASSPSLTSGYNEQFF. CDR3 in DNA: TGTGCCAGTAGTCCCTCCCTGACTAGCGGATACAATGAGCAGTTCTTC.

V is TRBV27 and J is TRBJ2-2; TRBD2 matches at 7 bases. This CDR3 comprises 15 residues. V gave up 7 bases and J gave up 0 bases; unmatched junction bases: 5. CDR1 and CDR2 from the germline V gene are MNHEY and SMNVEV (reference sequence). CDR3 nucleotide sequence: TGTGCCAGCAAATCGGGGGGTACGAACACCGGGGAGCTGTTTTTT. This codes for CASKSGGTNTGELFF.

The chain combines TRBV3-1 (or the pseudogene TRBV3-2) with TRBJ2-1; 7 bases agree with TRBD2. This CDR3 region has 15 residues. V dropped 1 base and J dropped 8; count of bases not matched to a gene: 8. Germline CDR1 is LGHDT and CDR2 is YNNKEL (reference sequence). The CDR3 DNA is TGTGCCAGCAGCCAAGTTGCGGGGGTCGGCGATGAGCAGTTCTTC. Its translation: CASSQVAGVGDEQFF.

V and J are TRBV7-9 and TRBJ2-7; TRBD2 matches at 7 bases. The CDR3 is 15 residues long. CDR1 and CDR2 (germline): SEHNR, FQNEAQ (reference sequence). V lost 1 base, J lost 3 bases, and 6 bases stayed unmatched. The CDR3 reads CASSLDSGFVYEQYF. The DNA for the CDR3 is TGTGCCAGCAGCTTAGATAGCGGGTTCGTCTACGAGCAGTACTTC.

The rearrangement joins TRBV10-3 to TRBJ2-1; D not certain. The CDR3 has 17 residues. Germline lookup yields CDR1 ENHRY and CDR2 SYGVKD. Trimming took 2 bases from V and 0 from J, leaving 14 bases between them. The CDR3 DNA follows: TGTGCCATCAGTGAGGGTCCCGACACCAGCTCCTACAATGAGCAGTTCTTC. This codes for CAISEGPDTSSYNEQFF.

The chain couples TRBV19 to TRBJ1-1, with 8 bases that match TRBD1. The germline V gene has CDR1 LNHDA and CDR2 SQIVND (reference sequence). The CDR3 has 15 amino acids. With V trimmed by 2 bases and J by 1 base, 3 bases remained unmatched. CDR3 nucleotides: TGTGCCAGTAGTATAATCGGGACAGGGAACACTGAAGCTTTCTTT. Translation gives CASSIIGTGNTEAFF.

The chain joins TRBV4-1 to TRBJ1-4, with D possibly matching TRBD1 (5 bases). This CDR3 contains 14 residues. The V end was cut by 4 bases, the J end by 3 bases, with 9 bases between. Per the germline V gene, CDR1 is MGHRA and CDR2 is YSYEKL. Here the CDR3 reads CASSRGAANEKLFF. The CDR3, as DNA: TGCGCCAGCAGCCGCGGGGCGGCTAATGAAAAACTGTTTTTT.

The CDR3 nucleotides read TGTGCCAGTATCCGGACAGGGAGCACAGATACGCAGTATTTT. It translates to CASIRTGSTDTQYF. The chain uses TRBV19 and TRBJ2-3, with 8 bases aligning to TRBD1. The germline V gene encodes CDR1 LNHDA and CDR2 SQIVND (reference sequence). V shed 7 bases and J 0 bases; nucleotides not matched to a gene: 3. The CDR3 consists of 14 residues.

V gene TRBV24-1 combines with J gene TRBJ1-2; D perhaps matches TRBD1 (5 bases). Germline V gene sequence: CDR1 KGHDR, CDR2 SFDVKD. The germline V and J ends were trimmed by 2 bases and 5 bases, with 11 bases remaining between them. The CDR3 sequence is 14 residues long. The CDR3 DNA reads TGTGCCACCAGTGATTCCCCGGACACATATGGCTACACCTTC. It yields the protein CATSDSPDTYGYTF.

The V gene is TRBV6-2 or TRBV6-3, the J gene TRBJ1-1; D unresolved. CDR1 is MNHEY, CDR2 SVGEGT, per germline. Trimming took 2 bases from V and 6 from J, leaving 16 bases between them. This CDR3 has 15 amino acids. The CDR3 bases are TGTGCCAGCAGTTACGGTGATTTAGTGAGGTCTGAAGCTTTCTTT. Amino acid sequence: CASSYGDLVRSEAFF.

The J gene is TRBJ2-7, the V gene TRBV3-1 (or the pseudogene TRBV3-2), with TRBD2 as a possible D gene (6 bases). Germline V gene lookup returns CDR1 LGHDT and CDR2 YNNKEL (reference sequence). V lost 4 bases to trimming and J lost 6 bases, with 13 bases between them. The CDR3 is 13 residues long. CDR3 DNA sequence: TGTGCCAGCAGCCTCGGGGCCGGGGGCGAGCAGTACTTC. Protein product: CASSLGAGGEQYF.

The gene calls are TRBV6-6 and TRBJ1-5; maybe TRBD1 (6 bases). The CDR3 spans 13 residues. Trimming removed 6 bases at V and 6 bases at J, with 12 bases between. Per the germline V gene, CDR1 is MNHNY and CDR2 is SVGAGI (reference sequence). For the CDR3, the DNA is TGTGCCAGCAGACCAGGGGTCGGTCAGCCCCAGCATTTT. Translating gives CASRPGVGQPQHF.

V and J are TRBV7-2 and TRBJ2-7, with TRBD2 identical over 10 bases. Germline V CDR1 and CDR2: SGHTA, FQGNSA. Unmatched junction bases numbered 10, after V lost 4 bases and J lost 7 bases. This CDR3 spans 15 amino acids. For the CDR3, the DNA is TGTGCCAGCAGCTCGAGCCCTAGCGGGGGCCTGGAGCAGTACTTC. Its translation is CASSSSPSGGLEQYF.

A few counts support this clone. J is TRBJ2-7 and V is TRBV5-6, with a possible D match to TRBD2 (6 bases). Per the germline V gene, CDR1 is SGHDT and CDR2 is YYEEEE. V was clipped by 3 bases and J by 7 bases, with 23 bases between them. This CDR3 contains 16 residues. The CDR3 coding sequence is TGTGCCAGCAGCTCCTTGTTTAGGGGAGGTCCAGGTGAGCAGTACTTC. Its translation is CASSSLFRGGPGEQYF.

This clone has only one observation. J is TRBJ2-5 and V is TRBV11-3; D is unresolved. Germline V gene lookup returns CDR1 SGHNT and CDR2 YENEEA. This CDR3 has 14 residues. V was trimmed by 5 bases and J by 6 bases, leaving 16 bases between them. CDR3 loop: CASSPAKRGQTQYF. In DNA, the CDR3 is TGTGCCAGCAGCCCTGCAAAGAGAGGTCAGACCCAGTACTTC.

This chain connects TRBV29-1 to TRBJ2-7, with 8 bases aligning to TRBD1. After removal of 7 bases from V and 0 bases from J, the junction contained 5 bases not matched to a gene. The germline V gene encodes CDR1 SQVTM and CDR2 ANQGSEA. The CDR3 runs to 13 residues. CDR3 nucleotide sequence: TGCAGCGCTAAACAGGGGGTCTCCTACGAGCAGTACTTC. It specifies CSAKQGVSYEQYF.

The chain couples TRBV5-1 to TRBJ1-6; D unclear. Germline V lookup: CDR1 SGHRS, CDR2 YFSETQ. This CDR3 region has 13 residues. V gave up 4 bases and J gave up 8 bases, with 10 bases separating them. The CDR3 DNA sequence: TGCGCCAGCAGCCCCCGTGAGGATTCACCCCTCCACTTT. It encodes CASSPREDSPLHF.

The chain uses TRBV5-6 and TRBJ1-3, with TRBD1 matching over 8 bases. The CDR3 contains 17 residues. Trimming took 4 bases from V and 2 from J; bases not matched to a gene: 11. Germline assignment: CDR1 SGHDT and CDR2 YYEEEE. The CDR3 sequence is CASSQLRQGSTGNTIYF. In DNA, the CDR3 is TGTGCCAGCAGCCAATTAAGACAGGGGTCCACTGGAAACACCATATATTTT.

The chain has TRBV6-1 and TRBJ1-2, with D possibly TRBD1 on 5 matching bases. The germline V gene encodes CDR1 MNHNS and CDR2 SASEGT. V gave up 0 bases and J gave up 7 bases, with 9 bases separating them. The CDR3 sequence is 13 residues long. The CDR3 bases are TGTGCCAGCAGTGAAGCAGGGGATCGTGGCTACACCTTC. This gives the protein CASSEAGDRGYTF.